The 5 T cell receptor beta chains below all came from one sample that was sequenced in a study of T cells expressing NK-cell markers. From its re-call of the 5' RACE reads, TCRdb lists each CDR3 protein once, without DNA. This sample's table reports about 550,000 distinct CDR3 sequences. The specimen sequenced was blood T cells: a sorted CD56 or NKG2C T cell subset, CD4+ or CD8+ T cells, or bulk PBMC T cells (not recorded which). The receptors stem from a man aged 18 to 29 in good health.

The chain uses TRBV28 and TRBJ2-1. This CDR3 has 15 amino acids. The germline V gene encodes CDR1 MDHEN and CDR2 SYDVKM. The CDR3 reads CASSAEVRPYNEQFF.

The chain carries TRBV5-1 and TRBJ2-7; TCRdb outputs TRBD2, but without DNA this stays unchecked. The CDR3 extends over 15 amino acids. Germline-derived CDR1 and CDR2 are SGHRS and YFSETQ. CDR3 region: CASSLDLAGADEQYF.

This CDR3 is CATSDQTGLPYNEQFF. The gene calls are TRBV24-1 and TRBJ2-1; TCRdb's D call of TRBD1 is untestable without DNA. The germline gives CDR1 KGHDR, CDR2 SFDVKD. CDR3 length equals 16 residues.

This rearrangement joins TRBV12-3 or TRBV12-4 to TRBJ2-3; checking the TCRdb D call of TRBD2 is not possible without DNA. The CDR3 loop spans 13 amino acids. The CDR3 is CASTPAGAVAQYF.

This sequence joins TRBV24-1 and TRBJ1-1; the TCRdb call, TRBD1, lacks DNA for checking. Germline CDR1 and CDR2: KGHDR and SFDVKD. The CDR3 has 15 amino acids. Here the CDR3 reads CATSDPRTGNTEAFF.